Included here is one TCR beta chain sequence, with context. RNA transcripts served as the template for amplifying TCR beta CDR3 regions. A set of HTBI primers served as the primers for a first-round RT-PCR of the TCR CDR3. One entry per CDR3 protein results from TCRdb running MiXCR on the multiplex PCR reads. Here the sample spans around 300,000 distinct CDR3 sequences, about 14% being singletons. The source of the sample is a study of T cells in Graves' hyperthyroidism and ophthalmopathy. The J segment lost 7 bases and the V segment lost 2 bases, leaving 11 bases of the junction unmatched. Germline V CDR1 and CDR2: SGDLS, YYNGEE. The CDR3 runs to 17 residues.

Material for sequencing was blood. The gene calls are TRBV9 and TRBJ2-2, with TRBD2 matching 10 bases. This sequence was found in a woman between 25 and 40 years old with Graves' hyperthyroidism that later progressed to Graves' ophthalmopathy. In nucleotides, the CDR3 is TGTGCCAGCAGCGTCCTGAGCGGGAGGGCCGAAGGCGGGGAGCTGTTTTTT. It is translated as CASSVLSGRAEGGELFF.